This TCR beta chain was identified during a study of cytomegalovirus exposure and HLA in healthy donors. Trimming removed 6 bases at V and 8 bases at J, with 8 bases between. Per the germline V gene, CDR1 is SGHTA and CDR2 is FQGTGA. The CDR3 covers 12 residues. Vbeta (60) and Jbeta (13) primers were used in the PCR. The repertoire was sequenced with immunoSEQ multiplex PCR; TCRdb's copy has only in-frame clones and lacks some. Of around 200,000 clones in the sample, 70% to 80% were seen once. The gene calls are TRBV7-3 and TRBJ1-6; D gene ambiguous. The TCR originated in an older woman in good health and CMV-seropositive. Sequencing was performed on PBMCs. This chain's CDR3 is CASRGEDSPLHF. The CDR3 region has the DNA TGTGCCAGCAGGGGAGAAGATTCACCCCTCCACTTT.